Listed below are T cell receptor beta chains from one sample, sequenced in a study of CD8 T cells in ankylosing spondylitis. TCRdb used MiXCR to reprocess the 5' RACE reads, holding one entry per CDR3 protein. The sample gives about 69,000 distinct CDR3 sequences, about 5.4% of which show up once; over 2% is in the top ten. The specimen was blood, either unsorted or a sorted T cell fraction (not recorded which). These receptor sequences come from a male donor with ankylosing spondylitis or in good health (not recorded which). CDR3s include the opening cysteine and the closing phenylalanine or tryptophan. A D gene is named only where the DNA matches it firmly. For some rows the clone size is stated as once, few or many, or as a class when expanded; others skip it.

TRBV20-1,TRBD2,many,TRBJ2-2,TGCAGTGCTAGGACTAGCGGGGTTAACACCGGGGAGCTGTTTTTT,CSARTSGVNTGELFF
TRBV5-8,NA,many,TRBJ2-1,TGTGCCAGCAGCTTGGCCCCGGGGGCTGCCTACAATGAGCAGTTCTTC,CASSLAPGAAYNEQFF
TRBV19,NA,many,TRBJ1-5,TGTGCCAGTTCGGACACCATCAATCAGCCCCAGCATTTT,CASSDTINQPQHF
TRBV4-3,NA,many,TRBJ2-5,TGCGCCAGCAGCCAAATGATTAGAGAGACCCAGTACTTC,CASSQMIRETQYF
TRBV3-1,TRBD1,NA,TRBJ1-1,TGTGCCAGCAGCCGACAGGGCCTAGCGAACACTGAAGCTTTCTTT,CASSRQGLANTEAFF
TRBV11-2,TRBD1,many,TRBJ1-1,TGTGCCAGCAGCTTAGAGCGTTTACGACAGGGGCGGTGGAACACTGAAGCTTTCTTT,CASSLERLRQGRWNTEAFF
TRBV4-1,NA,many,TRBJ1-1,TGCGCCAGCAGCCAAACACAGGGAACGAACACTGAAGCTTTCTTT,CASSQTQGTNTEAFF
TRBV9,TRBD1,many,TRBJ2-7,TGTGCCAGCAGCGTTGGGACAGGTGATTACGAGCAGTACTTC,CASSVGTGDYEQYF
TRBV20-1,TRBD1,many,TRBJ2-1,TGCAGTGCTAGACCGACGGGACAGGGACCCTACAATGAGCAGTTCTTC,CSARPTGQGPYNEQFF
TRBV7-9,NA,NA,TRBJ2-7,TGTGCCAGCAGCTTAGATCAGGTCTACGAGCAGTACTTC,CASSLDQVYEQYF
TRBV4-3,NA,many,TRBJ1-1,TGCGCCAGCAGCCAAGGAGATAGCTCGAACACTGAAGCTTTCTTT,CASSQGDSSNTEAFF
TRBV3-1,NA,many,TRBJ2-4,TGTGCTTGTGGGGGCCGGAGCAAAAACATTCAGTACTTC,CACGGRSKNIQYF
TRBV3-1,NA,many,TRBJ1-4,TGTGCCAGCAGCCAAAACAGGGCAGCAACTAATGAAAAACTGTTTTTT,CASSQNRAATNEKLFF
TRBV4-3,NA,many,TRBJ2-3,TGCGCCAGCAGCCAAGGGACAGTCTCCACAGATACGCAGTATTTT,CASSQGTVSTDTQYF
TRBV7-9,NA,many,TRBJ1-1,TGTGCCAGCAGCTTGACAGTCTCCACTGAAGCTTTCTTT,CASSLTVSTEAFF
TRBV29-1,NA,many,TRBJ2-3,TGCAGCGTTCGGCCCCAAGGGTCTCAAAATACGCAGTATTTT,CSVRPQGSQNTQYF
TRBV4-1,NA,many,TRBJ1-3,TGCGCCAGCAGCCAAGCCCAGGTGAGCTCTGGAAACACCATATATTTT,CASSQAQVSSGNTIYF
TRBV6-2/TRBV6-3,NA,many,TRBJ1-5,TGTGCCAGCAGTTCCGGACGGATAAGCAATCAGCCCCAGCATTTT,CASSSGRISNQPQHF
TRBV3-1,NA,many,TRBJ2-7,TGTGCCAGCAGCCAAGGAAGTTCCGAGCAGTACTTC,CASSQGSSEQYF
TRBV20-1,NA,many,TRBJ2-5,TGCAGTGCTAGAGTGGGGATAATTGGCTCGGAGACCCAGTACTTC,CSARVGIIGSETQYF
TRBV7-8,TRBD1,many,TRBJ2-7,TGTGCCAGCAGCTTAGGCGCTGGGACAGGGGGCGCGTACGAGCAGTACTTC,CASSLGAGTGGAYEQYF
TRBV7-6,NA,many,TRBJ2-1,TGTGCCAGCAGCTTAGCCCATGAGCAGTTCTTC,CASSLAHEQFF